Listed below are T cell receptor beta chains from one sample, sequenced in a study of T cells in Graves' hyperthyroidism and ophthalmopathy. One entry per CDR3 protein, called by TCRdb with MiXCR from the multiplex PCR reads. The data show approximately 610,000 distinct CDR3 sequences, roughly 14% seen once. Source material: blood. Every receptor here comes from a middle-aged woman with Graves' ophthalmopathy. CDR3s include the opening cysteine and the closing phenylalanine or tryptophan. Each record gives: V gene, clone size, J gene, D gene, CDR3 protein, CDR3 DNA. A D gene is named only where the DNA matches it firmly. For some rows the clone size is stated as once, few or many, or as a class when expanded; others skip it.

V: TRBV30
size: once
J: TRBJ2-7
D: TRBD1
CDR3: CAWSTYRQGVNEQYF
DNA: TGTGCCTGGAGTACATACAGACAGGGGGTGAACGAGCAGTACTTC

V: TRBV20-1
size: NA
J: TRBJ2-7
D: TRBD1
CDR3: CSARVSWAGGEQYF
DNA: TGCAGTGCTAGAGTATCCTGGGCAGGGGGCGAGCAGTACTTC

V: TRBV12-3/TRBV12-4
size: NA
J: TRBJ2-7
D: TRBD1
CDR3: CASSFSDRGRHEQYF
DNA: TGTGCCAGCAGTTTCTCCGACAGGGGGCGTCACGAGCAGTACTTC

V: TRBV10-3
size: NA
J: TRBJ2-6
D: TRBD1
CDR3: CAISAGGGSGANVLTF
DNA: TGTGCCATCAGTGCAGGGGGCGGTTCTGGGGCCAACGTCCTGACTTTC

V: TRBV10-3
size: many
J: TRBJ1-1
D: NA
CDR3: CAISEIGMNTEAFF
DNA: TGTGCCATCAGTGAAATAGGGATGAACACTGAAGCTTTCTTT

V: TRBV29-1
size: many
J: TRBJ2-7
D: NA
CDR3: CSVEVQGSYEQYF
DNA: TGCAGCGTTGAAGTCCAGGGGTCCTACGAGCAGTACTTC

V: TRBV24-1
size: many
J: TRBJ2-2
D: TRBD2
CDR3: CATSDATSGRAKTGELFF
DNA: TGTGCCACCAGTGATGCGACTAGCGGGAGGGCCAAAACCGGGGAGCTGTTTTTT

V: TRBV7-2
size: many
J: TRBJ1-2
D: NA
CDR3: CASIPPGTYYGYTF
DNA: TGTGCCAGCATCCCCCCCGGGACCTACTATGGCTACACCTTC

V: TRBV7-2
size: many
J: TRBJ2-7
D: TRBD1
CDR3: CASTQDRTSYEQCF
DNA: TGTGCCAGCACCCAGGACAGGACCTCCTACGAGCAGTGCTTC

V: TRBV11-2
size: many
J: TRBJ2-2
D: NA
CDR3: CASSPQETGELFF
DNA: TGTGCCAGCAGCCCCCAAGAGACCGGGGAGCTGTTTTTT

V: TRBV10-2
size: once
J: TRBJ1-1
D: TRBD1
CDR3: CASSVRTGPNTEAFF
DNA: TGCGCCAGCAGTGTTCGGACAGGGCCGAACACTGAAGCTTTCTTT

V: TRBV11-2
size: NA
J: TRBJ2-4
D: TRBD2
CDR3: CASSRKTFQGLVLNIQYF
DNA: TGTGCCAGCAGCCGTAAAACCTTCCAGGGACTAGTCTTGAACATTCAGTACTTC

V: TRBV5-1
size: NA
J: TRBJ2-5
D: NA
CDR3: CASSAGTTQETQYF
DNA: TGCGCCAGCAGCGCCGGGACCACCCAAGAGACCCAGTACTTC

V: TRBV7-2
size: many
J: TRBJ2-7
D: NA
CDR3: CASSLHGGRGYEQYF
DNA: TGTGCCAGCAGCTTACACGGCGGACGGGGGTACGAGCAGTACTTC

V: TRBV11-1
size: NA
J: TRBJ2-2
D: NA
CDR3: CASSLNSFLESGELFF
DNA: TGTGCCAGCAGCTTGAACAGCTTTTTGGAGTCCGGGGAGCTGTTTTTT

V: TRBV3-1
size: many
J: TRBJ2-5
D: NA
CDR3: CASSQGSQETQYF
DNA: TGTGCCAGCAGCCAGGGATCCCAAGAGACCCAGTACTTC

V: TRBV20-1
size: few
J: TRBJ2-7
D: NA
CDR3: CSARRSGEQYF
DNA: TGCAGTGCTAGGAGATCTGGCGAGCAGTACTTC

V: TRBV30
size: once
J: TRBJ2-7
D: TRBD2
CDR3: CAWTPGGDRPYEQYF
DNA: TGTGCCTGGACTCCCGGGGGGGACCGCCCCTACGAGCAGTACTTC

V: TRBV28
size: many
J: TRBJ1-5
D: NA
CDR3: CASRGLWLSNQPQHF
DNA: TGTGCCAGCAGGGGACTATGGTTAAGCAATCAGCCCCAGCATTTT

V: TRBV12-3/TRBV12-4
size: many
J: TRBJ1-1
D: NA
CDR3: CASSPMGWEGNTEAFF
DNA: TGTGCCAGCAGTCCCATGGGCTGGGAGGGGAACACTGAAGCTTTCTTT

V: TRBV6-2/TRBV6-3
size: few
J: TRBJ1-1
D: TRBD1
CDR3: CASRQTGTGAEAFF
DNA: TGTGCCAGCAGGCAAACCGGGACAGGTGCTGAAGCTTTCTTT

V: TRBV14
size: many
J: TRBJ2-4
D: NA
CDR3: CASSDRGSRNIQYF
DNA: TGTGCCAGCAGCGACCGGGGGTCCCGAAACATTCAGTACTTC

V: TRBV28
size: many
J: TRBJ1-1
D: NA
CDR3: CASTGPMNTEAFF
DNA: TGTGCCAGCACTGGGCCCATGAACACTGAAGCTTTCTTT

V: TRBV12-3/TRBV12-4
size: few
J: TRBJ2-7
D: TRBD1
CDR3: CASSLEGTGAYEQYF
DNA: TGTGCCAGCAGTTTAGAGGGGACAGGGGCCTACGAGCAGTACTTC

V: TRBV9
size: many
J: TRBJ2-5
D: TRBD1
CDR3: CASSVEGGRETQYF
DNA: TGTGCCAGCAGCGTAGAAGGGGGCCGGGAGACCCAGTACTTC

V: TRBV19
size: many
J: TRBJ1-1
D: TRBD1
CDR3: CASRSGQPQGAFF
DNA: TGTGCCAGTAGGTCGGGACAGCCTCAAGGGGCTTTCTTT

V: TRBV7-2
size: NA
J: TRBJ2-5
D: NA
CDR3: CASSLSVWQIETQYF
DNA: TGTGCCAGCAGCTTATCGGTCTGGCAGATAGAGACCCAGTACTTC

V: TRBV19
size: many
J: TRBJ2-7
D: NA
CDR3: CASSIWGTYEQYF
DNA: TGTGCCAGTAGTATTTGGGGAACCTACGAGCAGTACTTC

V: TRBV19
size: few
J: TRBJ2-7
D: NA
CDR3: CASSDRFYEQYF
DNA: TGTGCCAGTAGTGACAGGTTTTACGAGCAGTACTTC

V: TRBV10-2
size: many
J: TRBJ2-7
D: TRBD2
CDR3: CASSETSGRAGQYF
DNA: TGCGCCAGCAGCGAAACTAGCGGGAGGGCCGGGCAGTACTTC

V: TRBV11-1
size: many
J: TRBJ2-7
D: TRBD1
CDR3: CASSPRDRVHEQYF
DNA: TGTGCCAGCAGCCCGCGGGACAGGGTTCACGAGCAGTACTTC

V: TRBV28
size: NA
J: TRBJ2-2
D: NA
CDR3: CASNFRDFEGLAGELFF
DNA: TGTGCCAGCAACTTCAGGGACTTCGAGGGGCTCGCCGGGGAGCTGTTTTTT

V: TRBV6-2/TRBV6-3
size: many
J: TRBJ2-7
D: NA
CDR3: CASSYPSFSYEQYF
DNA: TGTGCCAGCAGTTACCCGTCTTTCTCCTACGAGCAGTACTTC

V: TRBV20-1
size: many
J: TRBJ2-7
D: TRBD1
CDR3: CSATLGQGAYEQYF
DNA: TGCAGTGCTACCCTAGGACAGGGGGCTTACGAGCAGTACTTC

V: TRBV18
size: NA
J: TRBJ2-4
D: NA
CDR3: CASSPPLTGTLKRTKNIQYF
DNA: TGTGCCAGCTCACCACCACTGACCGGGACGCTAAAGAGGACCAAAAACATTCAGTACTTC

V: TRBV7-8
size: many
J: TRBJ2-7
D: NA
CDR3: CASSLSGGAQTYYEQYF
DNA: TGTGCCAGCAGCCTCTCAGGGGGGGCTCAAACCTATTACGAGCAGTACTTC

V: TRBV20-1
size: many
J: TRBJ1-1
D: NA
CDR3: CSASSGTLAFF
DNA: TGCAGTGCTAGTTCTGGAACTCTAGCTTTCTTT

V: TRBV2
size: few
J: TRBJ1-6
D: TRBD1
CDR3: CASSEGTASSYNSPLHF
DNA: TGTGCCAGCAGTGAGGGGACAGCAAGCTCCTATAATTCACCCCTCCACTTT

V: TRBV6-2/TRBV6-3
size: many
J: TRBJ1-5
D: NA
CDR3: CASSYSRGGRNQPQHF
DNA: TGTGCCAGCAGTTACTCGCGTGGGGGCCGCAATCAGCCCCAGCATTTT

V: TRBV29-1
size: many
J: TRBJ2-7
D: TRBD2
CDR3: CSVGLAGLSYEQYF
DNA: TGCAGCGTTGGTCTAGCGGGTCTCTCCTACGAGCAGTACTTC

V: TRBV19
size: many
J: TRBJ1-1
D: NA
CDR3: CASRNVALETTEAFF
DNA: TGTGCCAGCCGCAATGTGGCTCTGGAAACCACTGAAGCTTTCTTT

V: TRBV20-1
size: many
J: TRBJ2-7
D: TRBD1
CDR3: CTAGQGGEQYF
DNA: TGCACCGCGGGACAGGGCGGCGAGCAGTACTTC

V: TRBV7-9
size: few
J: TRBJ1-2
D: TRBD1
CDR3: CASSLGGGDYTF
DNA: TGTGCCAGCAGCTTAGGAGGGGGCGACTACACCTTC

V: TRBV4-2
size: few
J: TRBJ2-7
D: TRBD2
CDR3: CASSQGGLGSYEQYF
DNA: TGTGCCAGCAGCCAGGGGGGACTAGGCTCCTACGAGCAGTACTTC

V: TRBV27
size: NA
J: TRBJ2-3
D: TRBD2
CDR3: CASSSGLAGPTDTQYF
DNA: TGTGCCAGCAGTTCGGGACTAGCGGGACCCACAGATACGCAGTATTTT

V: TRBV18
size: many
J: TRBJ2-5
D: NA
CDR3: CASSPLPDMETQYF
DNA: TGTGCCAGCTCACCACTTCCAGATATGGAGACCCAGTACTTC

V: TRBV12-3/TRBV12-4
size: few
J: TRBJ2-4
D: NA
CDR3: CASSLAVGQINIQYF
DNA: TGTGCCAGCAGTTTAGCGGTAGGACAAATAAACATTCAGTACTTC

V: TRBV6-2/TRBV6-3
size: NA
J: TRBJ2-7
D: TRBD2
CDR3: CASSTPGGSGEQYF
DNA: TGTGCCAGCAGTACCCCGGGGGGTTCCGGCGAGCAGTACTTC

V: TRBV9
size: NA
J: TRBJ2-2
D: TRBD2
CDR3: CASSVPAGTSGELFF
DNA: TGTGCCAGCAGCGTCCCAGCGGGAACTTCCGGGGAGCTGTTTTTT

V: TRBV7-9
size: few
J: TRBJ2-5
D: TRBD2
CDR3: CASSFTAGVVRETQYF
DNA: TGTGCCAGCAGCTTTACAGCGGGAGTGGTTCGAGAGACCCAGTACTTC

V: TRBV5-1
size: few
J: TRBJ2-1
D: TRBD1
CDR3: CASSLLTGTANNEQFF
DNA: TGCGCCAGCAGCTTACTTACCGGGACAGCTAACAATGAGCAGTTCTTC

V: TRBV9
size: many
J: TRBJ2-7
D: NA
CDR3: CASSVATAGPYEQYF
DNA: TGTGCCAGCAGCGTAGCTACTGCCGGCCCCTACGAGCAGTACTTC

V: TRBV6-1
size: many
J: TRBJ1-2
D: NA
CDR3: CASTRGANYGYTF
DNA: TGTGCCAGCACTCGGGGGGCTAACTATGGCTACACCTTC